This TCR beta chain originates from a study of blood T cell repertoires in COVID-19 (dated by TCRdb to 2018 to 2020). General notes on the study: Samples covering the acute and convalescent phases of COVID-19 were provided by collaborators in the United States, Italy and Spain. The material from the prospective study consisted of cDNA or gDNA derived from T cells, B-cell-depleted T cells, or PBMCs. The dataset comprised deeply sampled blood TCRbeta repertoires from subjects exposed to, actively infected with, or recovered from COVID-19. A freely available public database, intended as a resource for researchers studying the immune response to SARS-CoV-2, is where the repertoires were released. Samples were obtained from the ongoing ImmuneRACE study (first 160 participants) and from approximately 1,200 subjects provided by 6 global collaborators. Sample metadata almost always included a de-identified subject ID, COVID-19 status, age in years and sex. HLA class I and class II types, where available, came from metadata supplied by the sample provider rather than from assay-based typing.

This clone occurred once. Its antigen target is currently unknown. Base qualities were left out, and no much larger clone turns up one base away. Whole blood was collected in K2EDTA tubes by collaborating institutions according to the institutions' own protocols. For TCRbeta analysis, collaborators shipped samples in one of three forms: frozen whole blood, isolated PBMCs, or DNA extracted from either of those sample types. The full study reports these points: Clinical and demographic metadata were provided uncurated, with the amount varying by source and participant.

TCRbeta CDR3 regions were amplified from genomic DNA using the immunoSEQ Assay, a bias-controlled multiplex PCR. In the source study's methods: The number of nucleated cells in each sample was estimated from the amplification of reference gene primers within the assay. To quantify the absolute abundance of each unique TCRbeta CDR3 rearrangement, sequence reads were collapsed and filtered. For each sample, productive Simpson clonality was calculated as the square root of Simpson's diversity index across productive rearrangements. TCRdb limited this immuneACCESS table to in-frame rearrangements with V and J called. A share of clones is missing; checked studies link under half to unresolved V genes, and the rest is unexplained. The V and J calls and clone size were taken over from that table, and D and trimming were inferred from the DNA. For this sample there are roughly 200,000 clones; 80% appear just once. The leading ten clones occupy about 6.8% of the sample.

The clonotype was recovered from a man aged 70 or older with active or convalescent COVID-19. The specimen was peripheral blood.

The CDR3 protein: CSVSTQRNTEAFF. DNA sequence: TGCAGCGTTTCGACTCAGAGGAACACTGAAGCTTTCTTT. The sequence links TRBV29-1 to TRBJ1-1, with no confidently assigned D gene. The CDR3 measures 13 amino acids from cysteine to phenylalanine. Only the CDR3 region is kept as DNA, spanning 39 bases read in frame from base 1. The junction carries 11 bases between V and J, which are trimmed by 5 bases and 1 base respectively. The germline V gene provides CDR1 SQVTM and CDR2 ANQGSEA.